The 10 T cell receptor beta chains in this list originate from one sample, sequenced in a study of CD8+CD57+ T cells in acquired aplastic anemia. Patients included in sequencing had previously demonstrated CD8+CD57+ cell expansion by flow cytometry. Using genomic DNA as the template, TCR beta VDJ and CDR3 profiling was carried out. From the reads, TCRdb called clonotypes with MiXCR, one entry per CDR3 protein. Among about 98,000 distinct CDR3 sequences listed, less than 75% were seen once. Sequences were obtained from sorted CD4+, CD8+, or CD8+CD57+ T cells (not recorded which) from PBMCs. The receptors derive from a human donor with aplastic anemia.

V gene TRBV24-1 combines with J gene TRBJ2-6, with D maybe TRBD1 (6 bases). The CDR3 has 17 amino acids. Germline V gene data show CDR1 as KGHDR and CDR2 as SFDVKD. Trimming took off 4 bases at V and 0 bases at J, with 12 bases between the two ends. The CDR3 spells CATSDRQVNSGANVLTF. DNA of the CDR3: TGTGCCACCAGTGACAGACAGGTTAACTCTGGGGCCAACGTCCTGACTTTC.

This chain connects TRBV20-1 to TRBJ1-1; D remains ambiguous. The germline CDR1 and CDR2 sequences are DFQATT and SNEGSKA (reference sequence). The CDR3 is 11 amino acids. The germline V and J ends were trimmed by 3 bases and 3 bases, with 5 bases remaining between them. CDR3 DNA: TGCAGTGCTAGTTGGGACACTGAAGCTTTCTTT. Residues: CSASWDTEAFF.

This clonotype was seen a handful of times. The rearrangement joins TRBV20-1 to TRBJ2-3, with TRBD2 matching 12 bases. The CDR3 totals 18 residues. After removal of 6 bases from V and 5 bases from J, the junction contained 18 bases not matched to a gene. CDR1 is DFQATT and CDR2 is SNEGSKA in the germline V gene (reference sequence). In nucleotides, the CDR3 is TGCAGTGCCCCGAGTCCCCTAACTAGCGGGGGGTCAAGAGATACGCAGTATTTT. Protein product: CSAPSPLTSGGSRDTQYF.

The chain couples TRBV7-2 to TRBJ2-5, with TRBD1 as a possible D gene (7 bases). Deletions cut 3 bases from V and 5 bases from J, with 13 bases between. The length of the CDR3 is 14 residues. Germline CDR1 and CDR2: SGHTA and FQGNSA. The CDR3 coding sequence is TGTGCCAGCAGCTTCAAGGGGGCGGGGGAGACCCAGTACTTC. Translation: CASSFKGAGETQYF.

In its sample, this clonotype was seen a few times. The chain combines TRBV10-3 with TRBJ1-2, with 8 nucleotides matching TRBD1. Trimming at V came to 10 bases and at J to 4 bases, leaving 5 bases not matched to a gene. The length of the CDR3 is 12 residues. CDR1 and CDR2 (germline): ENHRY, SYGVKD. CDR3 loop: CATGDRLYGYTF. The CDR3 nucleotides are TGTGCCACGGGGGACAGGCTCTATGGCTACACCTTC.

The chain uses TRBV6-1 and TRBJ2-7, with 12 bases fitting TRBD1. The V gene's germline CDR1 is MNHNS and CDR2 SASEGT. V was clipped by 10 bases and J by 6 bases; unmatched bases: 10. The CDR3 runs to 14 residues. The CDR3 here is CATTAGTGGSEQYF. In DNA, the CDR3 is TGTGCCACCACGGCGGGGACAGGGGGCTCCGAGCAGTACTTC.

V and J are TRBV20-1 and TRBJ1-2, with D unresolved. The CDR3 length is 14 residues. Germline assignment: CDR1 DFQATT and CDR2 SNEGSKA (reference sequence). V shed 3 bases and J shed 4 bases, with 15 bases lying between them. Here the CDR3 reads CSARRESEGYGYTF. The CDR3 DNA reads as TGCAGTGCTAGGAGGGAGTCAGAGGGCTATGGCTACACCTTC.

CDR3 DNA sequence: TGTGCCAGCAGCTTTAATGGAGATACTGAAGCTTTCTTT. This translates into CASSFNGDTEAFF. The chain links TRBV7-3 to TRBJ1-1; no clear D. Germline lookup yields CDR1 SGHTA and CDR2 FQGTGA. V gave up 3 bases and J gave up 5 bases, with 10 bases separating them. There are 13 residues in the CDR3.

V usage is TRBV20-1 and J usage is TRBJ2-5, with D perhaps TRBD1 or TRBD2 (5 bases each). Germline V lookup: CDR1 DFQATT, CDR2 SNEGSKA (reference sequence). The CDR3 has 14 residues. Between the trimmed V and J ends, which lost 1 base and 3 bases, there was a span of 12 bases. CDR3 amino acids: CSARGLRGEETQYF. In DNA, the CDR3 is TGCAGTGCTAGAGGGCTGAGGGGTGAAGAGACCCAGTACTTC.

This chain links TRBV15 with TRBJ2-3; weak D call: TRBD1 (5 bases). The CDR3 sequence is 15 residues long. Germline V lookup: CDR1 LNHNV, CDR2 YYDKDF (reference sequence). V was shortened by 0 bases and J by 2 bases, with 9 bases between the two germline ends. The CDR3 here is CATSRDRGFTDTQYF. The CDR3 bases are TGTGCCACCAGCAGAGATAGGGGCTTCACAGATACGCAGTATTTT.